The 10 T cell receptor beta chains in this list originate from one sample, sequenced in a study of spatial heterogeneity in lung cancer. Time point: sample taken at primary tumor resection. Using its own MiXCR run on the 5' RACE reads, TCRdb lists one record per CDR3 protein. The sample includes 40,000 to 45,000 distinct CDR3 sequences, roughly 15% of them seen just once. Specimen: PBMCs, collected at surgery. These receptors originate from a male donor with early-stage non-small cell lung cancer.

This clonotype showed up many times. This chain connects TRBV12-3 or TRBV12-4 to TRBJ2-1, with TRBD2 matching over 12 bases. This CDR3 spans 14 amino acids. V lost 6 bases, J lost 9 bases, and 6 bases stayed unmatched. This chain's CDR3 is CASSARLAGVEQFF. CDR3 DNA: TGTGCCAGCAGCGCAAGACTAGCGGGGGTTGAGCAGTTCTTC.

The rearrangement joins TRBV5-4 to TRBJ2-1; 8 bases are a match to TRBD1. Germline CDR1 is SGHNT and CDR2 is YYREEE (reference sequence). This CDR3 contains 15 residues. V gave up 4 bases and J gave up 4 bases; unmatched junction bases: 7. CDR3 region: CASSPGQGAYNEQFF. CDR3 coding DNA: TGTGCCAGCAGCCCCGGACAGGGAGCGTACAATGAGCAGTTCTTC.

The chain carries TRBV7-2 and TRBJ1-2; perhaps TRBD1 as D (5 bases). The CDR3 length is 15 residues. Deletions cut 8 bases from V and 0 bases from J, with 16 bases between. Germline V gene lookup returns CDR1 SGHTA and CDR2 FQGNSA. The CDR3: CASAVTGASNYGYTF. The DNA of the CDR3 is TGTGCCAGCGCGGTTACAGGAGCCTCTAACTATGGCTACACCTTC.

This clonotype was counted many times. CDR3 amino acids: CASRTPAGSDEQFF. CDR3 nucleotide sequence: TGTGCCAGCAGGACCCCAGCGGGAAGCGATGAGCAGTTCTTC. The chain is built from TRBV6-2 or TRBV6-3 and TRBJ2-1; the match to TRBD2 covers 7 bases. V trimming: 6 bases; J trimming: 8 bases; junction bases outside the gene matches: 10. This CDR3 comprises 14 residues. In germline, CDR1 is MNHEY, CDR2 SVGEGT.

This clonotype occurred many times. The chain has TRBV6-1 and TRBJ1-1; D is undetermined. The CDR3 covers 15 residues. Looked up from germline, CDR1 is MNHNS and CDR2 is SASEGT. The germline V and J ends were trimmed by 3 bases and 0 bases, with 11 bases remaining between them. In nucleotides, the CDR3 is TGTGCCAGCAGTGAGGGGTGGATCGTGAACACTGAAGCTTTCTTT. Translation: CASSEGWIVNTEAFF.

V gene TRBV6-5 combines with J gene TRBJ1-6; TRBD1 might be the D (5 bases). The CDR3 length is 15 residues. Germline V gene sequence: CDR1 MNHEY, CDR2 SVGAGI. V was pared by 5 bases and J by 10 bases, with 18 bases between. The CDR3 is CASSPGEGTWSPLHF. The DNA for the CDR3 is TGTGCCAGCAGTCCGGGGGAGGGAACATGGTCACCCCTCCACTTT.

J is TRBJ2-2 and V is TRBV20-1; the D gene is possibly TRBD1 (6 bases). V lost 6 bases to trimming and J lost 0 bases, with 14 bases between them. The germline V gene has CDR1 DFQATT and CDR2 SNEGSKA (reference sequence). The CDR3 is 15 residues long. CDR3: CSAPRGSPNTGELFF. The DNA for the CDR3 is TGCAGTGCCCCAAGGGGGAGCCCGAACACCGGGGAGCTGTTTTTT.

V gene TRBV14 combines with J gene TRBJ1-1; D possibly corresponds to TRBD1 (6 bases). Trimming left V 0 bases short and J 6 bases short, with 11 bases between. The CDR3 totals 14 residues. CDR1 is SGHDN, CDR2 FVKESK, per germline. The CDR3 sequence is CASSQDYDRPEAFF. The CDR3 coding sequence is TGTGCCAGCAGCCAAGACTATGACAGGCCTGAAGCTTTCTTT.

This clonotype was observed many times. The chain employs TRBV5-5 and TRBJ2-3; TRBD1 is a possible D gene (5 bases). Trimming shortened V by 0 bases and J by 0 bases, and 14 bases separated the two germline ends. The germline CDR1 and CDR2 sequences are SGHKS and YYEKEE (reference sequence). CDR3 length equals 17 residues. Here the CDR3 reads CASSLGQTAASTDTQYF. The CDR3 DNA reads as TGTGCCAGCAGCTTGGGACAGACAGCCGCTAGCACAGATACGCAGTATTTT.

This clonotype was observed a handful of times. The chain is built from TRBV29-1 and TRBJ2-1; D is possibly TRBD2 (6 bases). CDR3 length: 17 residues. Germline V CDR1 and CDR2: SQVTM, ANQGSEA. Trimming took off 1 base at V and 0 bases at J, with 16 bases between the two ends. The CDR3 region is CSVEGLLLASSYNEQFF. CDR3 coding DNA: TGCAGCGTTGAAGGGCTCCTCCTAGCGAGCTCCTACAATGAGCAGTTCTTC.